One sample yielded the 19 T cell receptor beta chains listed below, sequenced in a study of T cells in women clearing cervical HPV infection (dated by TCRdb to the late 2010s). To prepare the library, the immunoSEQ multiplex PCR assay was applied. TCRdb holds this immuneACCESS table with in-frame rearrangements only. Some clones are missing; in checked studies, unresolved V genes explain under half, and the rest has no known cause. The record for this sample contains 31,000 or so clones. Together, the top ten hold 3.5% to 5% of the sample. The material sequenced was blood buffy coat. The source of these receptors is a woman aged 18-69 years with a cervical HPV16 infection that either progressed to CIN3+ or cleared (not recorded which).

About this clone: The CDR3 end falls 3 residues outside the read, so it is completed with the germline J gene. This chain connects TRBV30 to TRBJ2-1; a weak D match, TRBD1 (6 bases). Germline CDR1 GTSNPN, CDR2 SVGIG (reference sequence). Trimming took off 4 bases at V and 3 bases at J, with 10 bases between the two ends. The CDR3 is 13 residues long. The CDR3 sequence is CAWISDSYNEQFF. Partial CDR3 DNA: TGTGCCTGGATTTCGGACAGCTACAATGAG.

Note on this clone: With the read ending 3 residues before the CDR3 end, the germline J gene is used to fill in that end. The chain uses TRBV20-1 and TRBJ1-3; possible D gene TRBD1, 5 bases. The CDR3 covers 12 residues. The germline V gene has CDR1 DFQATT and CDR2 SNEGSKA (reference sequence). The V end was cut by 1 base, the J end by 4 bases, with 5 bases between. The DNA read from the CDR3 is TGCAGTGCTAGAGCAGGGGGAAACACC. It is translated as CSARAGGNT. The full CDR3 is CSARAGGNTIYF.

With regard to this clone: The DNA ends 3 residues before the CDR3 does, and the rest of the CDR3 is filled in from the germline J gene. V and J are TRBV30 and TRBJ1-2, with D possibly TRBD1 on 6 matching bases. CDR1 and CDR2 (germline): GTSNPN, SVGIG (reference sequence). The CDR3 is made up of 13 amino acids. The CDR3 region is CAWSPRGQSGYTF. The part of the CDR3 DNA that was read is TGTGCCTGGAGTCCCAGGGGCCAGTCGGGC.

Turning to this clone: The missing CDR3 end, 3 residues past where the read stops, is filled in from the germline J gene. The chain is built from TRBV5-5 and TRBJ2-6; 8 bases agree with TRBD1. Germline CDR1 is SGHKS and CDR2 is YYEKEE (reference sequence). The CDR3 is made up of 15 amino acids. Trimming took 5 bases from V and 4 from J; bases not matched to a gene: 5. The CDR3 sequence is CASRPGGSGANVLTF. CDR3 DNA, as far as it was read: TGTGCCAGCAGGCCAGGGGGCTCGGGGGCCAACGTC.

About this clone: The sequenced fragment ends 3 residues before the CDR3 boundary, so the rest is inferred from the germline J gene. This chain connects TRBV7-9 to TRBJ1-2; 10 bases line up with TRBD1. With 5 bases clipped from V and 4 bases from J, the junction kept 7 bases outside the gene matches. Germline CDR1 reads SEHNR; CDR2 reads FQNEAQ (reference sequence). The length of the CDR3 is 15 residues. The covered CDR3 bases are TGTGCCAGCAGCCCGACAGGGGGCGTCCTCTATGGC. Translating gives CASSPTGGVLYG. The whole CDR3 reads CASSPTGGVLYGYTF.

With regard to this clone: The CDR3 end is not reached by the read, which stops 3 residues before it; the germline J gene fills it in. The V gene is TRBV29-1, the J gene TRBJ1-2, with TRBD1 identical over 10 bases. The V gene end was trimmed by 6 bases and the J gene end by 2 bases; junction bases not matched to a gene: 18. CDR1 and CDR2 (germline): SQVTM, ANQGSEA. The length of the CDR3 is 18 residues. CDR3 DNA, as far as it was read: TGCAGCGTCCTCCCAACGACGGCCGGGACAGGGGCCAACTATGGC. Its translation is CSVLPTTAGTGANYG. The full CDR3 protein reads CSVLPTTAGTGANYGYTF.

For this clone: Coverage ceases 3 residues before the CDR3 finishes, and the germline J gene fills in the end. The chain couples TRBV18 to TRBJ1-5; D is perhaps TRBD1 (5 bases). V dropped 2 bases and J dropped 7 bases, with 9 bases sitting between them. Germline-derived CDR1 and CDR2 are KGHSH and LQKENI. This CDR3 is built from 13 residues. The CDR3 sequence is CASSPGEGQPQHF. The DNA read from the CDR3 is TGTGCCAGCTCACCAGGGGAGGGGCAGCCC.

This chain's CDR3 is CASSLAGLGEKLFF. The CDR3 DNA, read in part, is TGTGCCAGCAGTTTAGCGGGACTGGGAGAAAAA. The chain recombines TRBV12-3 or TRBV12-4 with TRBJ1-4; perhaps TRBD1 as D (5 bases). The read ends 3 residues early relative to the CDR3; the germline J gene fills the gap. The CDR3 runs 14 residues. Trimming took 0 bases from V and 8 from J, leaving 10 bases between them.

On this clone itself: Sequencing ends 3 residues short of the CDR3 end; the germline J gene provides the rest. This chain uses TRBV19 with TRBJ2-3, with TRBD1 matching over 12 bases. The germline V gene encodes CDR1 LNHDA and CDR2 SQIVND (reference sequence). The CDR3 runs 14 residues. The DNA read from the CDR3 is TGTGCCAGTAGTCCTGGGACAGGGGGCCAGACG. This encodes CASSPGTGGQT. The whole CDR3 protein is CASSPGTGGQTQYF. Filled out from reference TRBV19 and TRBJ2-3, the complete variable domain reads DGGITQSPKYLFRKEGQNVTLSCEQNLNHDAMYWYRQDPGQGLRLIYYSQIVNDFQKGDIAEGYSVSREKKESFPLTVTSAQKNPTAFYLCASSPGTGGQTQYFGPGTRLTVL.

Turning to this clone: The read comes to an end 3 residues before the CDR3 does, leaving the germline J gene to fill in the end. This chain joins TRBV19 and TRBJ1-2; possibly TRBD1 for D (5 bases). Between the trimmed V and J ends, which lost 4 bases and 2 bases, there was a span of 5 bases. This CDR3 contains 12 residues. Germline V gives CDR1 LNHDA, CDR2 SQIVND (reference sequence). CDR3 DNA (partial): TGTGCCAGTAGTAAGGGGAACTATGGC. Residues: CASSKGNYG. The entire CDR3 protein is CASSKGNYGYTF.

Regarding this clone: The missing CDR3 end, 3 residues past where the read stops, is filled in from the germline J gene. V is TRBV18 and J is TRBJ1-5; D gene ambiguous. CDR1 is KGHSH and CDR2 is LQKENI in the germline V gene. The CDR3 runs 15 residues. Trimming took off 1 base at V and 4 bases at J, with 11 bases between the two ends. This chain's CDR3 is CASSPLAGVNQPQHF. The CDR3 bases that were read are TGTGCCAGCTCACCACTTGCCGGGGTAAATCAGCCC. The entire variable domain, with the rest obtained from reference TRBV18 and TRBJ1-5, is as follows: NAGVMQNPRHLVRRRGQEARLRCSPMKGHSHVYWYRQLPEEGLKFMVYLQKENIIDESGMPKERFSAEFPKEGPSILRIQQVVRGDSAAYFCASSPLAGVNQPQHFGDGTRLSIL.

As regards this clone: The read ends 3 residues early relative to the CDR3; the germline J gene fills the gap. The chain couples TRBV30 to TRBJ2-7; possible D gene TRBD2, 5 bases. Germline CDR1 reads GTSNPN; CDR2 reads SVGIG (reference sequence). This CDR3 contains 12 residues. Trimming stripped 3 bases from V and 2 bases from J, with 8 bases between. Here the CDR3 reads CAWRQTTYEQYF. CDR3 DNA, as far as it was read: TGTGCCTGGAGGCAGACTACCTACGAG.

CDR3 protein: CAGGWGPATEAFF. The DNA read from the CDR3 is TGTGCCGGGGGGTGGGGACCAGCCACTGAA. J is TRBJ1-1 and V is TRBV30, with D possibly being TRBD1 (5 bases). The read ends 3 residues early relative to the CDR3; the germline J gene fills the gap. CDR3 length equals 13 residues. CDR1 and CDR2 from the germline V gene are GTSNPN and SVGIG (reference sequence). V lost 8 bases and J 4 bases, leaving 17 bases between the germline ends.

Concerning this clone: From the germline J gene comes the end of the CDR3, since the read stops 3 residues before it. The V call is TRBV24-1, the J call TRBJ2-4; 12 bases fit TRBD2. Germline-derived CDR1 and CDR2 are KGHDR and SFDVKD. This CDR3 is 14 amino acids long. The CDR3: CATSDSSGRADQYF. The CDR3 DNA, read in part, is TGTGCCACCAGTGATTCTAGCGGGAGGGCCGAT.

Worth noting for this clone: The read ends 3 residues before the CDR3 terminus; that terminus is restored from the germline J gene. The chain recombines TRBV6-1 with TRBJ2-7; D uncertain. The ends were cut back, 3 bases at V and 1 base at J, with 10 bases in the middle. The CDR3 is made up of 14 amino acids. Germline V lookup: CDR1 MNHNS, CDR2 SASEGT. CDR3: CASSEPSWSYEQYF. Incomplete CDR3 DNA: TGTGCCAGCAGTGAGCCTAGTTGGTCCTACGAG.

About this clone: The read stops 3 residues short of the end of the CDR3; the missing end is completed from the germline J gene. This chain uses TRBV20-1 with TRBJ2-7, with D tentatively TRBD2 (6 bases). The V end was cut by 5 bases, the J end by 3 bases, with 11 bases between. The CDR3 consists of 12 residues. Germline loops: CDR1 DFQATT, CDR2 SNEGSKA (reference sequence). Partial CDR3 DNA: TGCAGTGCTTCGAATAGCGGCTACGAG. Translation gives CSASNSGYE. The full CDR3 protein reads CSASNSGYEQYF.

A remark on this clone: The read ends 3 residues early relative to the CDR3; the germline J gene fills the gap. The rearrangement joins TRBV18 to TRBJ1-2; possible D gene TRBD1, 6 bases. The CDR3 covers 13 residues. CDR1 is KGHSH, CDR2 LQKENI, per germline. CDR3 sequence: CASSPDRTGDYTF. The CDR3 bases that were read are TGTGCCAGCTCACCGGACAGAACGGGTGAC.

Remarks on this clone: The sequence runs out 3 residues before the end of the CDR3; the remainder is reconstructed from the germline J gene. The chain employs TRBV7-8 and TRBJ1-5; D is perhaps TRBD1 (6 bases). This CDR3 contains 16 residues. V lost 3 bases and J 9 bases, leaving 21 bases between the germline ends. Per germline, CDR1 SGHVS and CDR2 FQNEAQ. The covered CDR3 bases are TGTGCCAGCAGCTTCGGCATCGGGGGGCGTGAAGCGCCC. This encodes CASSFGIGGREAP. The full CDR3 is CASSFGIGGREAPQHF. The full variable domain, completed using reference TRBV7-8 and TRBJ1-5, is GAGVSQSPRYKVAKRGQDVALRCDPISGHVSLFWYQQALGQGPEFLTYFQNEAQLDKSGLPSDRFFAERPEGSVSTLKIQRTQQEDSAVYLCASSFGIGGREAPQHFGDGTRLSIL.

For this clone: The read finishes 3 residues shy of the CDR3 end, and the germline J gene is used to complete it. The chain uses TRBV19 and TRBJ2-3; 7 nucleotides match TRBD2. The CDR3 is 16 residues long. Germline-derived CDR1 and CDR2 are LNHDA and SQIVND (reference sequence). Trimming cost V 8 bases and J 0 bases; bases outside gene matches: 11. The CDR3 here is CASQHVSGPSTDTQYF. CDR3 DNA, as far as it was read: TGTGCCAGTCAACATGTTAGCGGGCCGAGCACAGATACG.